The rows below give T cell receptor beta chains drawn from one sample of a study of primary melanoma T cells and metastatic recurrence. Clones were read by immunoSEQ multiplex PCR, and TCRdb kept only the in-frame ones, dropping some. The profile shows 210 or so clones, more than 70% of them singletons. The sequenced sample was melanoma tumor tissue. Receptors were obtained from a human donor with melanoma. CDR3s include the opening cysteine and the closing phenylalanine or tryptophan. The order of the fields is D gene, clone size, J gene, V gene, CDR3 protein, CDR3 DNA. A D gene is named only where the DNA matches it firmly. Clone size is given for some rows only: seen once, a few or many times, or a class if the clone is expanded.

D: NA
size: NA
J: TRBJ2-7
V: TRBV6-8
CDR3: CASSYEGEGLYEQYF
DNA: TGTGCCAGCAGTTACGAGGGGGAGGGCCTCTACGAGCAGTACTTC

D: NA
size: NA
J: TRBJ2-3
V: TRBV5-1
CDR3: CASSLGRSTDTQYF
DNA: TGCGCCAGCAGCTTGGGCAGGAGCACAGATACGCAGTATTTT

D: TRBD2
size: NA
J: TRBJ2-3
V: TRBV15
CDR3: CATSKRTSGSSGTDTQYF
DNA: TGTGCCACCAGCAAAAGGACTAGCGGGAGTAGTGGTACAGATACGCAGTATTTT

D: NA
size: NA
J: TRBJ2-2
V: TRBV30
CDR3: CAWRDTGELFF
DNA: TGTGCCTGGAGGGACACCGGGGAGCTGTTTTTT

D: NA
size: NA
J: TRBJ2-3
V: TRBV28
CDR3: CASSFGYRAGTDTQYF
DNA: TGTGCCAGCAGTTTCGGGTACCGAGCAGGTACAGATACGCAGTATTTT

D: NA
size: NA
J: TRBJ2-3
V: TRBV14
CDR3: CASRQQGKGTDTQYF
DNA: TGTGCCAGCAGGCAACAGGGAAAGGGCACAGATACGCAGTATTTT

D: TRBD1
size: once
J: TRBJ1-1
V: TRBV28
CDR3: CASSLWGQGWTEAFF
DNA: TGTGCCAGCAGTTTATGGGGACAGGGGTGGACTGAAGCTTTCTTT

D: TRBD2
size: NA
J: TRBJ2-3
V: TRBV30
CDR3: CAWSHLAGGGTDTQYF
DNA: TGTGCCTGGAGCCATCTAGCGGGAGGGGGCACAGATACGCAGTATTTT

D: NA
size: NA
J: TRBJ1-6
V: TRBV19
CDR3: CASRPGVSLFDSPLHF
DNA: TGTGCCAGTAGGCCAGGGGTATCGTTATTTGATTCACCCCTCCACTTT

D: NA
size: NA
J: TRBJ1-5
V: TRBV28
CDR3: CASSPNGEGNQPQHF
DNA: TGTGCCAGCTCGCCGAACGGGGAAGGCAATCAGCCCCAGCATTTT

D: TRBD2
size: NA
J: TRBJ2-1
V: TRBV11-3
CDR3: CASSPTSGDYNEQFF
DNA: TGTGCCAGCAGCCCAACTAGCGGGGATTACAATGAGCAGTTCTTC

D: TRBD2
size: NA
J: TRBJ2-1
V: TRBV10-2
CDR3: CASNDQLVGGYNEQFF
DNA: TGCGCCAGCAATGACCAGTTGGTGGGAGGGTACAATGAGCAGTTCTTC

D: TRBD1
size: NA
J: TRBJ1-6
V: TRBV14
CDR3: CASSQMGQTSPLHF
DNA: TGTGCCAGCAGCCAGATGGGACAGACATCACCCCTCCACTTT

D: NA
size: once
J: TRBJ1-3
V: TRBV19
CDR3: CASSIGAAISGNTIYF
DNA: TGTGCCAGTAGTATCGGTGCGGCGATCTCTGGAAACACCATATATTTT

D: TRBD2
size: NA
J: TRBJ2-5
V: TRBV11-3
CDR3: CASTSGAGAQETQYF
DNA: TGTGCCAGCACCTCTGGGGCGGGAGCACAAGAGACCCAGTACTTC

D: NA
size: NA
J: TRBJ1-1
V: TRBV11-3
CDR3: CASGVSPLDTEAFF
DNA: TGTGCCAGCGGAGTCTCTCCGTTGGACACTGAAGCTTTCTTT

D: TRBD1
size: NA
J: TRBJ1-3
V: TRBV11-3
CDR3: CASSSGDREPGNTIYF
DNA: TGTGCCAGCAGCTCGGGGGACAGGGAACCTGGAAACACCATATATTTT

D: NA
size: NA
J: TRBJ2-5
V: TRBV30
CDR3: CAWSVQAQETQYF
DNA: TGTGCCTGGAGTGTACAGGCCCAAGAGACCCAGTACTTC

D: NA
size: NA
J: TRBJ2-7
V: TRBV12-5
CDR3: CASGIVSSFYEQYF
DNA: TGTGCCAGCGGTATAGTTTCTTCTTTCTACGAGCAGTACTTC

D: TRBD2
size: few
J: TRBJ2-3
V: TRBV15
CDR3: CATSRRSGRSTDTQYF
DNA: TGTGCCACCAGCAGGCGTAGCGGGAGGAGCACAGATACGCAGTATTTT

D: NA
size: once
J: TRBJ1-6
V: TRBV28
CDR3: CASNEPGRRISPLHF
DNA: TGTGCCAGCAACGAACCTGGGAGGAGGATTTCACCCCTCCACTTT

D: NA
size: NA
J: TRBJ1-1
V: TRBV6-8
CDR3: CASSDPPGRRNTEAFF
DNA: TGTGCCAGCAGTGACCCACCGGGACGAAGGAACACTGAAGCTTTCTTT

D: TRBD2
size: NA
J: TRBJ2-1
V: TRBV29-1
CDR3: CSVSGRASDEQFF
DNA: TGCAGCGTAAGCGGGAGGGCCAGCGATGAGCAGTTCTTC

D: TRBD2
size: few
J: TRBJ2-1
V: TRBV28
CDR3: CASTSLAGNEQFF
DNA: TGTGCCAGCACCTCACTAGCGGGGAATGAGCAGTTCTTC

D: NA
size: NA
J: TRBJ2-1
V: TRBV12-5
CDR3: CASGLGGSTSNEQFF
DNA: TGTGCTAGTGGTTTGGGGGGATCCACCTCCAATGAGCAGTTCTTC

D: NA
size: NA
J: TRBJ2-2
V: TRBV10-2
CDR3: CASSESAVGLLNTGELFF
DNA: TGCGCCAGCAGTGAGTCCGCGGTGGGACTTCTGAACACCGGGGAGCTGTTTTTT

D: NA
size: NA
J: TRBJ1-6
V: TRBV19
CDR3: CASTTAGLDSPLHF
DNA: TGTGCCAGCACTACTGCGGGGTTAGACTCACCCCTCCACTTT

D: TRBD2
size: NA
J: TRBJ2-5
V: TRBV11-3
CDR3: CASSSIAGAETQYF
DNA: TGTGCCAGCAGCTCTATAGCGGGAGCTGAGACCCAGTACTTC